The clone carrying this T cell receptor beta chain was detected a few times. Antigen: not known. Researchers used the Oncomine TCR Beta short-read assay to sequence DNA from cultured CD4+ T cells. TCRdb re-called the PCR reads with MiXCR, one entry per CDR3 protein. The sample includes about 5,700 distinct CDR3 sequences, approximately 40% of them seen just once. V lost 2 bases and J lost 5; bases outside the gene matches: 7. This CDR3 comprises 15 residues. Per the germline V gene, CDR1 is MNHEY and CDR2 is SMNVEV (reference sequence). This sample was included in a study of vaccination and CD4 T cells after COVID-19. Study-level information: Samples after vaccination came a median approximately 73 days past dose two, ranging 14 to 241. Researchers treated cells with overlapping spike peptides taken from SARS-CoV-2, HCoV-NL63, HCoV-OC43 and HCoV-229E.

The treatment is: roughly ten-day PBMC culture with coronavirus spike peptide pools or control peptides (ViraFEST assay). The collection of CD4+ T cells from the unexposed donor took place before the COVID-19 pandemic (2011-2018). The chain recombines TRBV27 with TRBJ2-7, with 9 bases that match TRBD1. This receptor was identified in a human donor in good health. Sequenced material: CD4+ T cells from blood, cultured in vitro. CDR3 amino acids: CASSLKTGGVHEQYF. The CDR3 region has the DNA TGTGCCAGCAGTTTAAAGACAGGGGGAGTCCACGAGCAGTACTTC.